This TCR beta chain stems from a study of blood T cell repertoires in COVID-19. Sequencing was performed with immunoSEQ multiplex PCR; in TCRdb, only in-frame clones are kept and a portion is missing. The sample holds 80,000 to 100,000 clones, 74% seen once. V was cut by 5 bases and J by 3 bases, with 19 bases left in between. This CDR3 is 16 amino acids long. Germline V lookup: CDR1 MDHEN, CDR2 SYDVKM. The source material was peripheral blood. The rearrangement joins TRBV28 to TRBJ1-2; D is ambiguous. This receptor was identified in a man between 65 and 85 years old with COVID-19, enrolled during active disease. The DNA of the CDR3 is TGTGCCAGCAGTGTCATCATTGACGGAGGATACTATGGCTACACCTTC. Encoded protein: CASSVIIDGGYYGYTF.